The sequence of this T cell receptor beta chain was determined in a study of beta chain features in type 1 diabetes. Study-level background: Healthy donors, compared against patients, showed similar age, gender and cell yields.

In regard to this clone: Its antigen is undetermined.

Study outcomes and limitations: Among all four CD4+ subsets, Type 1 diabetes patients had TCRB CDR3s that were moderately but significantly shorter. It was not settled here whether HLA type affects TCRB rearrangement.

Isolated RNA was reverse transcribed in full, so expressed TCRB transcripts were sequenced. Clones were sequenced by immunoSEQ multiplex PCR, and TCRdb holds only the in-frame ones, with some missing. The repertoire holds some 290,000 clones, with 14% as singletons. The specimen was naive CD4+ T cells from blood. The clonotype originates from a man aged 25-40 years with type 1 diabetes.

DNA for the CDR3: TGTGCCTGGAGCGGGTCCCACGAGCAGTACTTC. Translated: CAWSGSHEQYF. The chain has TRBV30 and TRBJ2-7, with D unclear. CDR1 is GTSNPN and CDR2 is SVGIG in the germline V gene (reference sequence). Trimming took 3 bases from V and 5 from J, leaving 8 bases between them. This CDR3 comprises 11 residues.